This TCR beta chain derives from a study of blood T cells in healthy people across ages. The authors ran a second PCR of about 7 to 12 cycles using a sample-barcoded 5' primer and a J-beta primer mix. Each cDNA was tagged by a template-switch adaptor containing 12 random nucleotides. Researchers report that each sample yielded at least 2.5 million CDR3-containing paired-end reads. TCRdb called the 5' RACE reads again in MiXCR, with one record for every CDR3 protein. The data show some 1,000,000 distinct CDR3 sequences, 20% to 25% seen once. Whole-study results and caveats: Getting older went along with TCR beta diversity per million T cells dropping roughly linearly.

Isolation per sample recovered at least 7 million PBMCs. On this clonotype: The antigen is unknown.

Another study also made use of these data, one on T cells of mothers and their children.

The sample was blood. The origin of this receptor is a girl aged 2-10 years in good health.

The CDR3 loop reads CASSVEWTGELFF. The CDR3 DNA is TGTGCCAGCAGCGTAGAGTGGACCGGGGAGCTGTTTTTT. The chain is built from TRBV9 and TRBJ2-2, with no clear D. CDR1 is SGDLS, CDR2 YYNGEE, per germline. This CDR3 is 13 amino acids long. Trimming removed 0 bases from V and 5 bases from J, with 5 bases in between.